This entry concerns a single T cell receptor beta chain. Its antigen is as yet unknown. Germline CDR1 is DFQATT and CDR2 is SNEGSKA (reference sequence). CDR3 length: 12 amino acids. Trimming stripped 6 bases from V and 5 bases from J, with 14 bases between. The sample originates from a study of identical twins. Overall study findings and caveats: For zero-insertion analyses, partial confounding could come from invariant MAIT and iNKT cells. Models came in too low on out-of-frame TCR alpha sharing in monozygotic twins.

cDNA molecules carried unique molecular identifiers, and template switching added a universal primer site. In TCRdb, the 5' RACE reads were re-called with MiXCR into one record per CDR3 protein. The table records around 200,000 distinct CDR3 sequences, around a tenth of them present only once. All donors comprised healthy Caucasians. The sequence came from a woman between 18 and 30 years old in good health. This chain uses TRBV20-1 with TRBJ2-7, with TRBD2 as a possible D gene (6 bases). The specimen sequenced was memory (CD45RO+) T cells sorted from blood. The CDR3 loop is CSAGGIRNEQYF. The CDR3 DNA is TGCAGTGCCGGCGGGATCCGGAACGAGCAGTACTTC.